This passage covers 28 T cell receptor beta chains from one sample sequenced in a study of CD4+ T cells in melanoma. Repertoires were generated with immunoSEQ multiplex PCR, while TCRdb's copy carries only in-frame clones and drops some. The sample lists 18,000 or so clones, 65% to 85% seen once, with approximately 5.6% in the top ten. The sequenced sample was cells from a culture (not recorded whether cultured in vitro). The receptors shown here come from a human donor with melanoma.

This sequence joins TRBV2 and TRBJ1-4; TRBD1 is a possible D gene (6 bases). CDR1 and CDR2 from the germline V gene are SNHLY and FYNNEI. This CDR3 region has 15 residues. The V end lost 6 bases, the J end lost 4 bases, and 15 bases lay between the germline ends. CDR3 DNA: TGTGCCAGCAGGGCACAGGGACTGAATAATGAAAAACTGTTTTTT. Its protein product is CASRAQGLNNEKLFF.

The chain is built from TRBV11-3 and TRBJ2-2; 9 bases match TRBD1. The germline CDR1 and CDR2 sequences are SGHNT and YENEEA. V was pared by 1 base and J by 3 bases, with 0 bases of the junction left unmatched. This CDR3 spans 15 amino acids. The CDR3 spells CASSLGDRDTGELFF. The CDR3 DNA reads as TGTGCCAGCAGCTTAGGGGACAGGGACACCGGGGAGCTGTTTTTT.

The V gene is TRBV5-1, the J gene TRBJ1-2; D gene uncertain. The germline V gene encodes CDR1 SGHRS and CDR2 YFSETQ. V lost 4 bases to trimming and J lost 6 bases, with 22 bases between them. CDR3 size: 16 residues. The CDR3 is CASSPLRRGFWDGYTF. The CDR3 DNA follows: TGCGCCAGCAGCCCCTTACGTCGAGGCTTTTGGGATGGCTACACCTTC.

The chain links TRBV7-8 to TRBJ1-5, with D unresolved. CDR3 length: 18 amino acids. The V gene's germline CDR1 is SGHVS and CDR2 FQNEAQ. V gave up 6 bases and J gave up 0 bases, with 21 bases separating them. Here the CDR3 reads CASSLLGLGQYSNQPQHF. As DNA, the CDR3 is TGTGCCAGCAGTCTATTAGGCCTAGGGCAGTATAGCAATCAGCCCCAGCATTTT.

The gene calls are TRBV19 and TRBJ1-4; TRBD1 matches 10 bases. Germline CDR1 is LNHDA and CDR2 is SQIVND (reference sequence). V lost 5 bases and J lost 7; bases outside the gene matches: 7. This CDR3 spans 15 amino acids. CDR3: CASSDTGTGVEKLFF. The DNA for the CDR3 is TGTGCCAGTAGTGATACCGGGACAGGGGTTGAAAAACTGTTTTTT.

The V gene is TRBV27, the J gene TRBJ1-2; D unclear. The CDR3 is 14 residues long. Trimming left V 3 bases short and J 1 base short, with 9 bases between. The germline V gene encodes CDR1 MNHEY and CDR2 SMNVEV (reference sequence). The CDR3: CASSFSGRNYGYTF. CDR3 nucleotide sequence: TGTGCCAGCAGTTTTTCCGGTCGTAACTATGGCTACACCTTC.

The J gene is TRBJ1-1, the V gene TRBV2; D unclear. This CDR3 region has 13 residues. Germline V gives CDR1 SNHLY, CDR2 FYNNEI. V was clipped by 7 bases and J by 4 bases, with 13 bases between them. The CDR3 DNA follows: TGTGCCAGCAAGCAGCACTCTCCCACTGAAGCTTTCTTT. This codes for CASKQHSPTEAFF.

J is TRBJ1-4 and V is TRBV2; D is possibly TRBD1 (5 bases). Trimming took 5 bases from V and 8 from J, leaving 18 bases between them. From germline, CDR1 is SNHLY and CDR2 FYNNEI. The CDR3 covers 15 residues. Here the CDR3 DNA reads TGTGCCAGCAGTCCAGGGCCTCGGGGTTCGGAAAAACTGTTTTTT. Protein: CASSPGPRGSEKLFF.

This chain links TRBV18 with TRBJ1-6, with D uncertain. The ends were cut back, 4 bases at V and 0 bases at J, with 7 bases in the middle. The CDR3 consists of 15 residues. CDR1 is KGHSH and CDR2 is LQKENI in the germline V gene. CDR3 amino acids: CASSHGTSYNSPLHF. The CDR3 bases are TGTGCCAGCTCACACGGCACCTCCTATAATTCACCCCTCCACTTT.

The chain combines TRBV5-5 with TRBJ1-4; maybe TRBD1 (5 bases). The CDR3 length is 16 residues. Trimming took 2 bases from V and 8 from J, leaving 19 bases between them. CDR1 is SGHKS and CDR2 is YYEKEE in the germline V gene (reference sequence). CDR3 region: CASSFGSGDGGEKLFF. The CDR3 nucleotides are TGTGCCAGCAGCTTCGGGTCGGGGGATGGGGGGGAAAAACTGTTTTTT.

The gene calls are TRBV7-9 and TRBJ2-1; D might be TRBD1 or TRBD2, each matching 5 bases. Germline V gene lookup returns CDR1 SEHNR and CDR2 FQNEAQ (reference sequence). The V end was cut by 2 bases, the J end by 8 bases, with 10 bases between. This CDR3 is built from 13 residues. In DNA form, the CDR3 reads TGTGCCAGCAGCTTACCACGAGGGGATGAGCAGTTCTTC. This translates into CASSLPRGDEQFF.

The chain recombines TRBV18 with TRBJ1-2, with D uncertain. V dropped 2 bases and J dropped 4 bases, with 11 bases sitting between them. This CDR3 contains 14 residues. Germline CDR1 and CDR2: KGHSH and LQKENI. The CDR3 loop reads CASSPSGQFYGYTF. The CDR3 nucleotides read TGTGCCAGCTCACCATCAGGCCAGTTCTATGGCTACACCTTC.

This sequence joins TRBV5-1 and TRBJ2-2; D unresolved. Germline assignment: CDR1 SGHRS and CDR2 YFSETQ. The CDR3 consists of 14 residues. Trimming left V 1 base short and J 6 bases short, with 10 bases between. The CDR3 DNA reads as TGCGCCAGCAGCTTGCAGGCATCAGCCGGGGAGCTGTTTTTT. Residues: CASSLQASAGELFF.

This clone appeared a few times. The chain joins TRBV11-1 to TRBJ2-7; D gene unclear. Between the trimmed V and J ends, which lost 3 bases and 2 bases, there was a span of 23 bases. In germline, CDR1 is SGHAT, CDR2 FQDESV (reference sequence). This CDR3 is built from 18 residues. CDR3 sequence (DNA): TGTGCCAGCAGCTTCCGATTCTCCGGGTTCGCGACGACCTACGAGCAGTACTTC. Its translation: CASSFRFSGFATTYEQYF.

This clone appeared a few times. The rearrangement links TRBV5-1 to TRBJ2-5; 11 bases are shared with TRBD2. CDR1 and CDR2 (germline): SGHRS, YFSETQ. Trimming cost V 1 base and J 2 bases; bases outside gene matches: 4. The CDR3 totals 16 residues. The CDR3 DNA reads as TGCGCCAGCAGCTTGAGGCCTAGCGGGGGGCAAGAGACCCAGTACTTC. Encoded protein: CASSLRPSGGQETQYF. Supplemented by reference TRBV5-1 and TRBJ2-5, the full variable domain reads KAGVTQTPRYLIKTRGQQVTLSCSPISGHRSVSWYQQTPGQGLQFLFEYFSETQRNKGNFPGRFSGRQFSNSRSEMNVSTLELGDSALYLCASSLRPSGGQETQYFGPGTRLLVL.

V is TRBV2 and J is TRBJ1-2, with 8 positions matching TRBD1. Germline trimming cut 4 bases from V and 4 bases from J; bases unmatched to any gene: 5. The CDR3 extends over 14 amino acids. Germline loops: CDR1 SNHLY, CDR2 FYNNEI. CDR3 in DNA: TGTGCCAGCAGTGGGCAGGGGGCACTCTATGGCTACACCTTC. Its protein product is CASSGQGALYGYTF.

This chain uses TRBV30 with TRBJ2-2, with TRBD1 matching 12 bases. Trimming removed 1 base from V and 6 bases from J; junction bases left unmatched: 3. This CDR3 is built from 15 residues. Germline V gene data show CDR1 as GTSNPN and CDR2 as SVGIG (reference sequence). In DNA, the CDR3 is TGTGCCTGGAGTGGGGGACAGGGGGCGGCCGGGGAGCTGTTTTTT. The encoded protein is CAWSGGQGAAGELFF.

The gene calls are TRBV7-9 and TRBJ2-2; D is uncertain. V shed 3 bases and J shed 2 bases, with 10 bases lying between them. The length of the CDR3 is 15 residues. CDR1 is SEHNR, CDR2 FQNEAQ, per germline (reference sequence). CDR3 region: CASSFFSLNTGELFF. The CDR3 coding sequence is TGTGCCAGCAGCTTTTTTTCCCTCAACACCGGGGAGCTGTTTTTT.

This clone was seen just once. The genes are TRBV5-1 and TRBJ2-1, with 13 bases aligning to TRBD2. After removal of 3 bases from V and 7 bases from J, the junction contained 4 bases not matched to a gene. Germline loops: CDR1 SGHRS, CDR2 YFSETQ. The CDR3 is made up of 15 amino acids. The CDR3 here is CASSSTSGGQNEQFF. The CDR3 coding sequence is TGCGCCAGCAGCTCGACTAGCGGGGGGCAGAATGAGCAGTTCTTC.

The chain combines TRBV7-9 with TRBJ2-3, with D perhaps TRBD1 or TRBD2 (5 bases each). The CDR3 extends over 13 amino acids. Trimming stripped 5 bases from V and 7 bases from J, with 13 bases between. The V gene's germline CDR1 is SEHNR and CDR2 FQNEAQ (reference sequence). The CDR3 DNA sequence: TGTGCCAGCAGCCGGGACCTACGCCATACGCAGTATTTT. Amino acid sequence: CASSRDLRHTQYF.

J is TRBJ1-1 and V is TRBV11-2; possible D gene TRBD1, 5 bases. V was cut by 2 bases and J by 0 bases, with 13 bases left in between. The germline gives CDR1 SGHAT, CDR2 FQNNGV. The CDR3 runs 16 residues. The CDR3 nucleotides are TGTGCCAGCAGCTTAAGGGGAGGAAACCTGAACACTGAAGCTTTCTTT. Translated: CASSLRGGNLNTEAFF. The full variable domain, in which reference TRBV11-2 and TRBJ1-1 provide the parts outside the CDR3, is EAGVAQSPRYKIIEKRQSVAFWCNPISGHATLYWYQQILGQGPKLLIQFQNNGVVDDSQLPKDRFSAERLKGVDSTLKIQPAKLEDSAVYLCASSLRGGNLNTEAFFGQGTRLTVV.

This clone was counted a single time. The chain has TRBV14 and TRBJ2-3; 7 bases map to TRBD1. The CDR3 has 14 amino acids. V lost 5 bases and J lost 3; bases outside the gene matches: 5. From germline, CDR1 is SGHDN and CDR2 FVKESK. CDR3 loop: CASSRQGWTDTQYF. DNA for the CDR3: TGTGCCAGCAGCAGACAGGGATGGACAGATACGCAGTATTTT.

V usage is TRBV6-5 and J usage is TRBJ2-5, with TRBD1 as a possible D gene (6 bases). The J call may be in error: the DNA end matches TRBJ2-7 better. This CDR3 spans 12 amino acids. The germline CDR1 and CDR2 sequences are MNHEY and SVGAGI. Written as DNA, the CDR3 is TGTGCCAGTACGGACAGAACCTACGAGCAGTACTTC. Amino acids: CASTDRTYEQYF.

This clone was observed a handful of times. The chain employs TRBV6-5 and TRBJ1-2; no definite D call. With 6 bases removed from V and 4 bases from J, the gap between germline ends came to 12 bases. Germline V gives CDR1 MNHEY, CDR2 SVGAGI. CDR3 size: 13 residues. Here the CDR3 DNA reads TGTGCCAGCAGGGGGTCTGGATTCTATGGCTACACCTTC. Protein: CASRGSGFYGYTF.

This clone has a handful of counts. V usage is TRBV10-1 and J usage is TRBJ2-1; no clear D. Trimming took 2 bases from V and 7 from J, leaving 3 bases between them. From germline, CDR1 is WNHNN and CDR2 SYGVQD (reference sequence). The CDR3 extends over 11 amino acids. CDR3 amino acids: CASSEGNEQFF. DNA of the CDR3: TGCGCCAGCAGTGAGGGGAATGAGCAGTTCTTC.

This clone came up once. This chain joins TRBV7-2 and TRBJ2-7; D is tentatively TRBD1 or TRBD2 (5 bases each). Germline assignment: CDR1 SGHTA and CDR2 FQGNSA. V lost 5 bases, J lost 2 bases, and 10 bases lay in between. There are 13 residues in the CDR3. The CDR3 coding sequence is TGTGCCAGCAGCCCAATGGGGGCCTACGAGCAGTACTTC. Translated: CASSPMGAYEQYF. The full variable domain, with the rest looked up from reference TRBV7-2 and TRBJ2-7, is GAGVSQSPSNKVTEKGKDVELRCDPISGHTALYWYRQSLGQGLEFLIYFQGNSAPDKSGLPSDRFSAERTGGSVSTLTIQRTQQEDSAVYLCASSPMGAYEQYFGPGTRLTVT.

The chain has TRBV7-9 and TRBJ2-5; TRBD1 aligns across 9 bases. The CDR3 is 17 amino acids. Losses at the gene ends were 0 bases for V and 1 base for J; bases not matched to a gene: 6. Per germline, CDR1 SEHNR and CDR2 FQNEAQ (reference sequence). CDR3 protein: CASSLARTGELQETQYF. Here the CDR3 DNA reads TGTGCCAGCAGCTTAGCTCGGACAGGGGAACTCCAAGAGACCCAGTACTTC.

The V gene is TRBV5-1, the J gene TRBJ1-2, with TRBD1 identical over 9 bases. The trim removed 0 bases at V and 8 bases at J, leaving 8 bases unmatched. Looked up from germline, CDR1 is SGHRS and CDR2 is YFSETQ. This CDR3 spans 15 amino acids. The chain's CDR3 is CASSLDSRQGGGYTF. The CDR3 nucleotides read TGCGCCAGCAGCTTGGACTCAAGACAGGGGGGGGGCTACACCTTC.